The clone carrying this T cell receptor beta chain was detected only once. The data belong to a study of T cell changes during pregnancy in multiple sclerosis. Sequenced by immunoSEQ multiplex PCR; TCRdb stores in-frame clones only, minus some. Of fewer than 110,000 clones detected, about 90% appear once; the ten largest clones hold over 0.65%. Trimming removed 2 bases from V and 7 bases from J, with 6 bases in between. The CDR3 has 12 residues. The germline CDR1 and CDR2 sequences are MNHEY and SVGAGI. Material: peripheral blood, obtained in the third trimester of pregnancy. The chain combines TRBV6-5 with TRBJ2-1; possible D gene TRBD2, 5 bases. This clonotype was obtained from a female donor in good health, enrolled as a control in a pregnancy study. CDR3 amino acids: CASSYRENEQFF. CDR3 nucleotide sequence: TGTGCCAGCAGTTACAGGGAGAATGAGCAGTTCTTC.